This TCR beta chain was profiled in a study of blood T cell repertoires in COVID-19. This CDR3 is 13 amino acids long. The germline V and J ends were trimmed by 4 bases and 0 bases, with 5 bases remaining between them. Germline CDR1 SGHKS, CDR2 YYEKEE (reference sequence). Libraries were prepared by immunoSEQ multiplex PCR; TCRdb keeps only in-frame clonotypes and omits some of them. This table has about 260,000 clones, around nine tenths appearing once. The source of this sequence is a man between 35 and 55 years old who had recovered from COVID-19. The chain joins TRBV5-5 to TRBJ2-1; D not resolved. Sequencing was done on a sample of peripheral blood. CDR3 in DNA: TGTGCCAGCAGCCTGAGCTCCTACAATGAGCAGTTCTTC. It codes for CASSLSSYNEQFF.